This T cell receptor (beta chain) was captured by sequencing in a study of glioma-infiltrating T cells after dendritic cell vaccination. Study at large: Samples are from glioblastoma patients in Phase I and II dendritic cell vaccine trials.

Study-level results: Patients with more pretreatment TILs had longer time to progression and survival. Only a small number of patients had complete blood and tumor samples.

Profiled with immunoSEQ multiplex PCR; TCRdb holds only in-frame clones, not every one. Found here are 95,000 to 110,000 clones, roughly four fifths of them singletons; the top ten hold around 12%. Germline lookup yields CDR1 MNHEY and CDR2 SVGAGI. This CDR3 comprises 12 residues. The junction had 5 bases not matched to a gene; V was cut back by 6 bases and J by 8 bases. As to this clone: Its antigen remains unknown.

The material was blood, obtained before dendritic cell vaccination. V gene TRBV6-5 combines with J gene TRBJ1-2; 8 nucleotides match TRBD1. The source is a human donor with glioblastoma. The CDR3 reads CASSRTGLGYTF. The CDR3 DNA is TGTGCCAGCAGCAGGACAGGGCTGGGCTACACCTTC.